These 13 T cell receptor beta chains originate from one sample sequenced in a study of T cells in tuberculosis (dated by TCRdb to 2017 to 2018). The time point label on this specimen signifies: new active TB diagnosis, blood taken before or within 7 days of starting treatment. Receptors were amplified or captured by the immunoSEQ multiplex PCR assay. Entries here come from immuneACCESS through TCRdb and include only in-frame sequences with V and J called. Some clones fail to appear in such tables; in the studies checked, an unresolved V gene covers under half of the shortfall, and the cause of the remainder is unknown. A total of tens of thousands of clones appear in this sample, about 85% of them only once. The ten largest clones capture 14% to 15% of the sample. Sequences were derived from PBMCs, sampled at tuberculosis diagnosis. These receptor sequences come from an adult with tuberculosis.

The J gene is TRBJ2-5, the V gene TRBV20-1; D gene unclear. The CDR3 has 11 amino acids. Germline assignment: CDR1 DFQATT and CDR2 SNEGSKA (reference sequence). Between the trimmed V and J ends, which lost 5 bases and 3 bases, there was a span of 7 bases. The CDR3 DNA reads as TGCAGTGCTCAGATGGAAGAGACCCAGTACTTC. Translation: CSAQMEETQYF.

The V call is TRBV7-9, the J call TRBJ2-5; 12 bases map to TRBD2. Losses at the gene ends were 6 bases for V and 3 bases for J; bases not matched to a gene: 2. There are 14 residues in the CDR3. The V gene's germline CDR1 is SEHNR and CDR2 FQNEAQ (reference sequence). The CDR3 coding sequence is TGTGCCAGCAGTCGACTAGCGGGAGAAGAGACCCAGTACTTC. Encoded protein: CASSRLAGEETQYF.

This chain links TRBV27 with TRBJ1-2; TRBD1 matches 12 bases. Unmatched junction bases numbered 12, after V lost 6 bases and J lost 7 bases. Germline V CDR1 and CDR2: MNHEY, SMNVEV (reference sequence). The CDR3 spans 16 residues. CDR3 coding DNA: TGTGCCAGCAGCAACACCGGGACAGGGGGCGCGAGTGGCTACACCTTC. As protein: CASSNTGTGGASGYTF.

The chain recombines TRBV27 with TRBJ1-1; D remains unclear. The V and J ends lost 3 bases and 4 bases respectively, with 12 bases between them. From germline, CDR1 is MNHEY and CDR2 SMNVEV (reference sequence). CDR3 length equals 14 residues. The CDR3: CASSFLADGTEAFF. Here the CDR3 DNA reads TGTGCCAGCAGTTTTCTGGCAGATGGCACTGAAGCTTTCTTT.

The chain is built from TRBV30 and TRBJ1-5; D may be TRBD1 (5 bases). Germline-derived CDR1 and CDR2 are GTSNPN and SVGIG (reference sequence). The V end lost 1 base, the J end lost 7 bases, and 11 bases lay between the germline ends. The CDR3 length is 13 residues. CDR3 sequence: CAWSGREKQPQHF. CDR3 sequence (DNA): TGTGCCTGGAGTGGCAGGGAAAAGCAGCCCCAGCATTTT.

V gene TRBV28 combines with J gene TRBJ1-2; D not certain. Trimming shortened V by 5 bases and J by 0 bases, and 10 bases separated the two germline ends. This CDR3 spans 14 amino acids. The germline gives CDR1 MDHEN, CDR2 SYDVKM. Written as DNA, the CDR3 is TGTGCCAGCAGTCCAGGACTGGCTAACTATGGCTACACCTTC. Protein: CASSPGLANYGYTF.

The V gene is TRBV19, the J gene TRBJ1-5, with 7 nucleotides matching TRBD1. J lost 7 bases, V lost 7 bases, and 4 bases had no gene match. The CDR3 is 12 amino acids. Germline V gene sequence: CDR1 LNHDA, CDR2 SQIVND (reference sequence). The CDR3, as DNA: TGTGCCAGTACCCAGGGGGTGCAGCCCCAGCATTTT. Translation gives CASTQGVQPQHF.

The CDR3 DNA sequence: TGTGCCTGGAGTATGGGACAGGGGACTGAAGCTTTCTTT. Protein product: CAWSMGQGTEAFF. The chain carries TRBV30 and TRBJ1-1, with TRBD1 matching over 10 bases. With V trimmed by 2 bases and J by 5 bases, 2 bases remained unmatched. The CDR3 extends over 13 amino acids. The germline V gene encodes CDR1 GTSNPN and CDR2 SVGIG (reference sequence).

V gene TRBV27 combines with J gene TRBJ2-3, with 8 bases that match TRBD2. The CDR3 consists of 17 residues. Trimming took 5 bases from V and 5 from J; bases not matched to a gene: 15. The germline CDR1 and CDR2 sequences are MNHEY and SMNVEV (reference sequence). The CDR3: CASSPLPGLERGDTQYF. DNA of the CDR3: TGTGCCAGCAGTCCCCTGCCGGGACTAGAGAGAGGAGATACGCAGTATTTT.

The V gene is TRBV29-1, the J gene TRBJ1-4, with a tentative D call TRBD1 (5 bases). Per the germline V gene, CDR1 is SQVTM and CDR2 is ANQGSEA. V gave up 7 bases and J gave up 0 bases, with 18 bases separating them. The CDR3 length is 16 residues. The chain's CDR3 is CSAAGGTGTTNEKLFF. The CDR3 nucleotides read TGCAGCGCCGCCGGAGGGACCGGGACAACTAATGAAAAACTGTTTTTT.

This chain joins TRBV29-1 and TRBJ2-3; D gene unclear. V lost 4 bases and J lost 1, with 9 bases in between. In germline, CDR1 is SQVTM, CDR2 ANQGSEA. The CDR3 runs to 13 residues. This CDR3 reads CSVVYQGTDTQYF. CDR3 nucleotide sequence: TGCAGCGTTGTATATCAGGGCACAGATACGCAGTATTTT.

This clone appeared once. The chain recombines TRBV27 with TRBJ1-1; 8 bases align to TRBD1. This CDR3 is built from 14 residues. Per germline, CDR1 MNHEY and CDR2 SMNVEV (reference sequence). The ends lost 6 bases at V and 4 bases at J; junction bases unmatched: 7. The CDR3 coding sequence is TGTGCCAGCAGACTGACAGGGGCATTCACTGAAGCTTTCTTT. It specifies CASRLTGAFTEAFF.

J is TRBJ2-7 and V is TRBV4-1, with D perhaps matching TRBD2 (5 bases). The ends were cut back, 1 base at V and 5 bases at J, with 18 bases in the middle. Germline V lookup: CDR1 MGHRA, CDR2 YSYEKL. The CDR3 spans 16 residues. In nucleotides, the CDR3 is TGCGCCAGCAGCCAAGTTGGCGGGTCCCTTAGCAACGAGCAGTACTTC. This gives the protein CASSQVGGSLSNEQYF.